These 11 T cell receptor beta chains share one sample of origin, sequenced in a study of T cells after yellow fever vaccination. In TCRdb, the 5' RACE reads were re-called with MiXCR into one record per CDR3 protein. The sample lists 300,000 to 350,000 distinct CDR3 sequences, about 10% occurring once. Sequenced material: CD4+ T cells sorted from PBMCs, taken 45 days after the yellow fever booster vaccination. These TCRs come from a man between 18 and 35 years old who received the YFV17D yellow fever vaccine.

The chain links TRBV11-3 to TRBJ2-3, with D perhaps matching TRBD2 (6 bases). V was cut by 4 bases and J by 10 bases, with 15 bases left in between. The CDR3 totals 13 residues. Germline V lookup: CDR1 SGHNT, CDR2 YENEEA. For the CDR3, the DNA is TGTGCCAGCAGCTCCGGGAGTGGGGTCGCGCAGTATTTT. It is translated as CASSSGSGVAQYF.

This chain connects TRBV7-3 to TRBJ2-5, with a tentative D call TRBD2 (5 bases). Germline V gene sequence: CDR1 SGHTA, CDR2 FQGTGA. The CDR3 covers 13 residues. Trimming pared 4 bases from V and 2 bases from J, leaving 8 bases between. The CDR3 coding sequence is TGTGCCAGCAGCTACGGGGTTCAAGAGACCCAGTACTTC. Translating it yields CASSYGVQETQYF.

The chain links TRBV4-3 to TRBJ2-3, with D unclear. CDR3 size: 13 residues. Trimming pared 5 bases from V and 2 bases from J, leaving 8 bases between. Germline assignment: CDR1 LGHNA and CDR2 YSLEER. CDR3 coding DNA: TGCGCCAGCAGCGTTCGTCTCACAGATACGCAGTATTTT. Translated: CASSVRLTDTQYF.

The J gene is TRBJ1-1, the V gene TRBV7-2; D may be TRBD1 (6 bases). The CDR3 runs to 15 residues. Germline lookup yields CDR1 SGHTA and CDR2 FQGNSA. V was pared by 5 bases and J by 2 bases, with 15 bases between. CDR3 nucleotides: TGTGCCAGCAGCCCCCACCGGACAGCCAACACTGAAGCTTTCTTT. Translation: CASSPHRTANTEAFF. The full variable domain, its missing parts supplied by reference TRBV7-2 and TRBJ1-1, is GAGVSQSPSNKVTEKGKDVELRCDPISGHTALYWYRQSLGQGLEFLIYFQGNSAPDKSGLPSDRFSAERTGGSVSTLTIQRTQQEDSAVYLCASSPHRTANTEAFFGQGTRLTVV.

This clonotype was detected many times. J is TRBJ2-5 and V is TRBV3-1; 9 nucleotides line up with TRBD1. V lost 1 base to trimming and J lost 0 bases; unmatched junction nucleotides: 6. CDR1 and CDR2 from the germline V gene are LGHDT and YNNKEL (reference sequence). The CDR3 has 17 amino acids. CDR3 protein: CASSQAGTGSYQETQYF. The CDR3 nucleotides are TGTGCCAGCAGCCAAGCCGGGACAGGGTCGTACCAAGAGACCCAGTACTTC.

In this sample, this clonotype turned up many times. CDR3 sequence: CASSATGNYGYTF. The CDR3 coding sequence is TGTGCCAGCAGTGCAACAGGCAACTATGGCTACACCTTC. The chain employs TRBV2 and TRBJ1-2, with a possible D match to TRBD1 (5 bases). The CDR3 extends over 13 amino acids. V was pared by 4 bases and J by 2 bases, with 8 bases between. Germline V gene sequence: CDR1 SNHLY, CDR2 FYNNEI.

This clonotype was found many times. The rearrangement joins TRBV7-2 to TRBJ1-5; no clear D gene. The CDR3 is 16 amino acids. V lost 1 base to trimming and J lost 0 bases, with 10 bases between them. Looked up from germline, CDR1 is SGHTA and CDR2 is FQGNSA. CDR3 region: CASSLGAGNSNQPQHF. CDR3 nucleotide sequence: TGTGCCAGCAGCTTAGGAGCAGGCAATAGCAATCAGCCCCAGCATTTT. Combining the CDR3 with reference TRBV7-2 and TRBJ1-5 gives the whole variable domain GAGVSQSPSNKVTEKGKDVELRCDPISGHTALYWYRQSLGQGLEFLIYFQGNSAPDKSGLPSDRFSAERTGGSVSTLTIQRTQQEDSAVYLCASSLGAGNSNQPQHFGDGTRLSIL.

The chain's CDR3 is CASSTTQGRSEAFF. The CDR3 DNA reads TGTGCCAGCAGCACTACACAGGGCAGGTCTGAAGCTTTCTTT. This chain uses TRBV7-9 with TRBJ1-1; a possible D gene is TRBD1 (6 bases). The CDR3 is 14 amino acids. CDR1 is SEHNR, CDR2 FQNEAQ, per germline (reference sequence). Deletions cut 5 bases from V and 6 bases from J, with 16 bases between.

The chain combines TRBV6-4 with TRBJ2-3; D perhaps matches TRBD2 (6 bases). Per germline, CDR1 MRHNA and CDR2 SNTAGT. The CDR3 loop spans 14 amino acids. V was shortened by 10 bases and J by 0 bases, with 14 bases between the two germline ends. The CDR3 coding sequence is TGTGCCACCAGATTAGCGGCTAGCACAGATACGCAGTATTTT. Encoded protein: CATRLAASTDTQYF.

J is TRBJ1-5 and V is TRBV5-1, with D perhaps matching TRBD1 (6 bases). The CDR3 spans 16 residues. Trimming removed 5 bases from V and 4 bases from J, with 19 bases in between. CDR1 and CDR2 (germline): SGHRS, YFSETQ. CDR3 in DNA: TGCGCCAGCAGTTTAGGGTTGGGGGCGGATAATCAGCCCCAGCATTTT. Translated: CASSLGLGADNQPQHF.

The chain couples TRBV7-3 to TRBJ1-2; D may be TRBD1 (5 bases). The CDR3 contains 14 residues. Germline CDR1 is SGHTA and CDR2 is FQGTGA. V lost 5 bases, J lost 3 bases, and 13 bases lay in between. Here the CDR3 reads CASSPAARDYGYTF. The CDR3 region has the DNA TGTGCCAGCAGCCCCGCCGCCAGGGACTATGGCTACACCTTC.